This T cell receptor beta chain stems from a study of blood T cell repertoires in COVID-19. Study information: The samples span acute and convalescent COVID-19 from the United States, Italy and Spain. PBMCs, B-cell-depleted T cells, or T cells provided the cDNA or gDNA that made up the material.

It was during active infection that Seattle patients were enrolled and then longitudinally followed. As handled by the study authors: Nucleated cell number was recorded as an estimate derived from reference gene primer amplification. The table came from immunoSEQ multiplex PCR; TCRdb's copy has only in-frame clones and leaves some out. That table is the source of V, J and clone size, and D and trimming were worked out from the DNA. Among about 340,000 clones listed, almost 90% were seen once. Germline V gene sequence: CDR1 SNHLY, CDR2 FYNNEI. V was cut by 5 bases and J by 5 bases, with 22 bases left in between. The CDR3 is 17 residues long.

Sequencing was performed on peripheral blood. J is TRBJ2-1 and V is TRBV2, with TRBD2 as a possible D gene (6 bases). The sequence came from a woman in her 70s with COVID-19, enrolled during active disease. The CDR3, as DNA: TGTGCCAGCAGTTCTACCTCCGGGACTGCCCATAACAATGAGCAGTTCTTC. This codes for CASSSTSGTAHNNEQFF.